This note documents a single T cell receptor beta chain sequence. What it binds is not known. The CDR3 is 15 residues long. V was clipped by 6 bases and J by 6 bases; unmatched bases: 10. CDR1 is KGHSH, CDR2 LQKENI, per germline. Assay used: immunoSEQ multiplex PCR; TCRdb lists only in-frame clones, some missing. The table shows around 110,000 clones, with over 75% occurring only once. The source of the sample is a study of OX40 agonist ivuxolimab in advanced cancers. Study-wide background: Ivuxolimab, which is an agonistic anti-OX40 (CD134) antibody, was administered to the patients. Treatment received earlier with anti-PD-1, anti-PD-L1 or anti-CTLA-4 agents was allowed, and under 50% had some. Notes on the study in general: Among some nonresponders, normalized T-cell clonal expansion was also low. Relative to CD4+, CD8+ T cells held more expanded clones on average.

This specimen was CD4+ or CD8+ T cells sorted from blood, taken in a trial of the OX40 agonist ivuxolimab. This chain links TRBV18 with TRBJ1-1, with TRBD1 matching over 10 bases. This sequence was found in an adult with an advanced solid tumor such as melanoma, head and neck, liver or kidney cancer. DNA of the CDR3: TGTGCCAGCTCCGAATTGGAGGGACAGGGGTCTGAAGCTTTCTTT. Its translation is CASSELEGQGSEAFF.